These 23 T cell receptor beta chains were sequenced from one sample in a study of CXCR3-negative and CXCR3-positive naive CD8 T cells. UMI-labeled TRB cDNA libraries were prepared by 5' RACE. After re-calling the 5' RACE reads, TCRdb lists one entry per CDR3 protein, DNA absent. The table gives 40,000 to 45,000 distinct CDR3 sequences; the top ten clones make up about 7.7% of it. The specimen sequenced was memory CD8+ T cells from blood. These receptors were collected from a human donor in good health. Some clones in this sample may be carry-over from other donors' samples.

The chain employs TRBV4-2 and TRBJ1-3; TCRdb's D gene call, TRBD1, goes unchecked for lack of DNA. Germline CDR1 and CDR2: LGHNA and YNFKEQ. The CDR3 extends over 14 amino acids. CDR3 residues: CASSLTGSGNTIYF.

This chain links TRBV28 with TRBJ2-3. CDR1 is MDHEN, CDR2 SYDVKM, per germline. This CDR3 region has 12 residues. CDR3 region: CASSPSWDTQYF.

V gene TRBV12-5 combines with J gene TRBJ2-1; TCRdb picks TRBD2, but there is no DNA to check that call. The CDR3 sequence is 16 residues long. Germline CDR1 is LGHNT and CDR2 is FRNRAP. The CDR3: CASGLGTSGGYNEQFF.

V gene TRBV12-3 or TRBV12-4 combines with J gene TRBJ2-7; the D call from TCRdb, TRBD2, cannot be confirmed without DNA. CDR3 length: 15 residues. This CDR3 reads CASSWGLAARGEQYF.

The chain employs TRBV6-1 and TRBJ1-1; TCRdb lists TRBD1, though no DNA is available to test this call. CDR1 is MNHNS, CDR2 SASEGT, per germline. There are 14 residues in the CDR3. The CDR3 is CASRPTGKNTEAFF.

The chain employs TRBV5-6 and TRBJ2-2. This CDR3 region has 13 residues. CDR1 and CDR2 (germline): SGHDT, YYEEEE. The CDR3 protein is CASSLLHTGELFF.

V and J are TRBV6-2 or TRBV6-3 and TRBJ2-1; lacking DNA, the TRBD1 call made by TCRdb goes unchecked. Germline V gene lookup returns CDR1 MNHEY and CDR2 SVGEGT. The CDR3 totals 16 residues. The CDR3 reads CASSPLDRAGDNEQFF.

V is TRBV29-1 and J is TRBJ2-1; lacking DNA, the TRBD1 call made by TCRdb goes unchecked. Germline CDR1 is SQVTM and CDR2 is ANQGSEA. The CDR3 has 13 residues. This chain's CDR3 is CSVVVGAFWEQFF.

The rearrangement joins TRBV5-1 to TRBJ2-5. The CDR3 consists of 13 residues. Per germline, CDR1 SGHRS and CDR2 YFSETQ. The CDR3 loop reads CASSLTAEETQYF.

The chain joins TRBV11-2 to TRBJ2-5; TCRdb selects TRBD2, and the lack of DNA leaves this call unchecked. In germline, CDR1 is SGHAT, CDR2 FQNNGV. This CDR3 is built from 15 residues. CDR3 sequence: CASSSRTSGEETQYF.

The chain's CDR3 is CASSLNTGELFF. V is TRBV7-3 and J is TRBJ2-2. The CDR3 length is 12 residues. The V gene's germline CDR1 is SGHTA and CDR2 FQGTGA.

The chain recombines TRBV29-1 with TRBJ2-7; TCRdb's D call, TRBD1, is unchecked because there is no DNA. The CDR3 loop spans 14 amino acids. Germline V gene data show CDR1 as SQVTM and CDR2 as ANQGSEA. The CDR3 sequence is CSVLSRDRGYEQYF.

The chain's CDR3 is CASSLALPASGVNEQYF. The chain is built from TRBV7-2 and TRBJ2-7; checking the TCRdb D call of TRBD2 is not possible without DNA. The germline gives CDR1 SGHTA, CDR2 FQGNSA. There are 17 residues in the CDR3.

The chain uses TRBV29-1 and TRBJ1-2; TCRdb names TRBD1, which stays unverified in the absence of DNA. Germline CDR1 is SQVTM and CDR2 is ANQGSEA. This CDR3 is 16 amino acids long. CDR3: CSVPDTDLYRGYGYTF.

CDR3 sequence reads: CASRPPGQGFGKTQYF. The chain combines TRBV7-9 with TRBJ2-5; the D call of TRBD1 rests on TCRdb alone, since no DNA is present to check it. CDR3 size: 16 residues. Germline loops: CDR1 SEHNR, CDR2 FQNEAQ (reference sequence).

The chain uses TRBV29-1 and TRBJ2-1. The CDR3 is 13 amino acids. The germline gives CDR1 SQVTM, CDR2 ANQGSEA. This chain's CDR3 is CSVEWDTLYEQFF.

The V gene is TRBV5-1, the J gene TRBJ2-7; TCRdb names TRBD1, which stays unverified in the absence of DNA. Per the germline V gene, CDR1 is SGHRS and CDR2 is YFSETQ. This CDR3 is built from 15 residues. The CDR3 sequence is CASSLGWGPSYEQYF.

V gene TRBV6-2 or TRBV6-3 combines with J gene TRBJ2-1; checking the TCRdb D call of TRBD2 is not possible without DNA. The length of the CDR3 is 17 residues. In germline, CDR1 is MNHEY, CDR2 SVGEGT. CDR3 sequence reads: CASSYVRDYSSYNEQFF.

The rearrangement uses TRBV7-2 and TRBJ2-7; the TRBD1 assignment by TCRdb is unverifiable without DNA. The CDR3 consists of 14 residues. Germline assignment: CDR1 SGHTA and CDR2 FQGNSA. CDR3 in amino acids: CASSPPGYSVEQYF.

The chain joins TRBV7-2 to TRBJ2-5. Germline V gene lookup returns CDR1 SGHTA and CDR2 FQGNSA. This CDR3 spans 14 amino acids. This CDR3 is CASSLYGLGETQYF.

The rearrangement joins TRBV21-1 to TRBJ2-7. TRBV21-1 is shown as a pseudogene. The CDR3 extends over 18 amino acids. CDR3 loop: CASSITSARTDLSYEQYF.

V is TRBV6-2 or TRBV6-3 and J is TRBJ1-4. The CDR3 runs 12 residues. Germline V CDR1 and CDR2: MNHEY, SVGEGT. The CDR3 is CASSYSGEKLFF.

CDR3 loop: CASSFLGGTNEKLFF. The V and J genes are TRBV28 and TRBJ1-4. The germline gives CDR1 MDHEN, CDR2 SYDVKM. The CDR3 consists of 15 residues.